The clone carrying this T cell receptor beta chain has just a few counts. What it binds is not known. J lost 3 bases, V lost 1 base, and 5 bases had no gene match. Germline V gene data show CDR1 as DFQATT and CDR2 as SNEGSKA (reference sequence). This CDR3 has 15 amino acids. Template material for amplifying TCR beta CDR3 regions consisted of RNA transcripts. The TCR CDR3 first-round RT-PCR relied on the HTBI primer set. TCRdb re-called the multiplex PCR reads with MiXCR, one entry per CDR3 protein. The table has roughly 300,000 distinct CDR3 sequences, 20% to 25% seen once. The diagnostic basis comprised clinical symptoms, serum thyroxine and TRAb, thyroid ultrasound and orbital computed tomography. The data were obtained in a study of T cells in Graves' hyperthyroidism and ophthalmopathy. Study conclusions and caveats: Blood shared most expanded thyroid clonotypes above 0.001.

Sample: blood. This clonotype was sampled from a woman between 45 and 60 years old with Graves' hyperthyroidism. The V and J genes are TRBV20-1 and TRBJ1-2; TRBD1 matches 10 bases. The CDR3 DNA sequence: TGCAGTGCTAGAGGACAGGGGGCCTGGGACTATGGCTACACCTTC. Translation gives CSARGQGAWDYGYTF.